These 7 T cell receptor beta chains came from one sample sequenced in a study of blood T cells in healthy people across ages. For the second PCR, which ran for about 6 to 12 cycles, a sample-barcoded 5' primer and a J-beta primer mix were used. TCRdb redid the calling of the 5' RACE reads with MiXCR, one entry per CDR3 protein. The sample holds almost 550,000 distinct CDR3 sequences, 24% seen once. These same data were also listed under a study on T cells of mothers and their children.

Sample: blood. The receptors originated from a boy between 10 and 17 years old in good health.

This clonotype has more than one count but fewer than ten. The J gene is TRBJ2-7, the V gene TRBV28; the match to TRBD1 covers 8 bases. The CDR3 extends over 16 amino acids. CDR1 is MDHEN and CDR2 is SYDVKM in the germline V gene. V lost 2 bases, J lost 4 bases, and 10 bases stayed unmatched. The CDR3 nucleotides are TGTGCCAGCAGTTTACCTCGGAGGCAGGGGGCGTACGAGCAGTACTTC. Amino acid sequence: CASSLPRRQGAYEQYF.

The V call is TRBV27, the J call TRBJ2-5, with D unresolved. TRBJ2-7 explains the end of the DNA better; the J call may be wrong. Germline V CDR1 and CDR2: MNHEY, SMNVEV (reference sequence). There are 13 residues in the CDR3. In DNA, the CDR3 is TGTGCCAGCAGTTTAGGCAGGTACTACGAGCAGTACTTC. Protein: CASSLGRYYEQYF.

This rearrangement joins TRBV12-3 or TRBV12-4 to TRBJ2-7; 10 nucleotides agree with TRBD2. CDR3 length: 15 amino acids. Trimming took 1 base from V and 7 from J; bases not matched to a gene: 7. CDR3 in amino acids: CASSLEEAGGREQYF. As DNA, the CDR3 is TGTGCCAGCAGTTTAGAGGAAGCGGGGGGGCGAGAGCAGTACTTC.

The J gene is TRBJ2-5, the V gene TRBV28; a possible D gene is TRBD1 (5 bases). The CDR3 contains 14 residues. Trimming removed 5 bases from V and 6 bases from J, with 16 bases in between. Germline V lookup: CDR1 MDHEN, CDR2 SYDVKM. The CDR3 nucleotides read TGTGCCAGCAGTACTCGCCAGGGCACCCAGACCCAGTACTTC. Amino acids: CASSTRQGTQTQYF.

The chain couples TRBV29-1 to TRBJ1-1; no firm D call. Per the germline V gene, CDR1 is SQVTM and CDR2 is ANQGSEA. The CDR3 consists of 10 residues. V lost 5 bases and J lost 5, with 6 bases in between. The chain's CDR3 is CSVYGTEAFF. The DNA of the CDR3 is TGCAGCGTTTATGGTACTGAAGCTTTCTTT.

This clonotype was seen a handful of times. This sequence joins TRBV20-1 and TRBJ2-5; D gene unclear. The end of the DNA is better explained by TRBJ2-7, so the J call may be wrong. Per the germline V gene, CDR1 is DFQATT and CDR2 is SNEGSKA (reference sequence). The CDR3 extends over 13 amino acids. Here the CDR3 reads CSASGPARNEQYF. DNA of the CDR3: TGCAGTGCTAGCGGCCCCGCCAGAAACGAGCAGTACTTC.

This clonotype appeared a few times. CDR3 sequence (DNA): TGCGCCAGCAGCCCAGATGGGGGGGAGACCCAGTACTTC. Encoded protein: CASSPDGGETQYF. The V call is TRBV4-1, the J call TRBJ2-5, with D possibly matching TRBD2 (6 bases). V gave up 4 bases and J gave up 5 bases, with 11 bases separating them. The CDR3 consists of 13 residues. The germline gives CDR1 MGHRA, CDR2 YSYEKL.